Listed below are T cell receptor beta chains from one sample, sequenced in a study of cytomegalovirus exposure and HLA in healthy donors. This table comes from immunoSEQ multiplex PCR, and its TCRdb copy is limited to in-frame clones, with some not included. Here the sample spans about 190,000 clones, approximately 81% being singletons. Sequenced sample: PBMCs. All receptors derive from a man aged 45 to 65 in good health and CMV-seronegative. CDR3s include the opening cysteine and the closing phenylalanine or tryptophan. D genes are given only for firm matches. Some rows mark clone size as missing; the rest say once, few, many or name a class of expanded clone.

V: TRBV5-1; D: .; size: .; length: 15; J: TRBJ2-3; CDR3: CASSSEGTATDTQYF; DNA: TGCGCCAGCAGCTCGGAGGGGACAGCCACAGATACGCAGTATTTT
V: TRBV6-1; D: .; size: .; length: 14; J: TRBJ2-3; CDR3: CASSEPGERDTQYF; DNA: TGTGCCAGCAGTGAACCGGGGGAGAGGGATACGCAGTATTTT
V: TRBV7-2; D: TRBD1; size: .; length: 13; J: TRBJ2-1; CDR3: CASSFSQGSGQFF; DNA: TGTGCCAGCAGCTTTTCACAGGGGTCAGGGCAGTTCTTC
V: TRBV15; D: .; size: .; length: 15; J: TRBJ1-1; CDR3: CATSRDPGRTTEAFF; DNA: TGTGCCACCAGCAGAGACCCCGGGAGGACCACTGAAGCTTTCTTT
V: TRBV11-2; D: TRBD1; size: .; length: 15; J: TRBJ1-3; CDR3: CASSIQGGAGNTIYF; DNA: TGTGCCAGTTCAATCCAGGGGGGAGCTGGAAACACCATATATTTT
V: TRBV12-5; D: .; size: .; length: 11; J: TRBJ2-7; CDR3: CASGLNYEQYF; DNA: TGTGCTAGTGGTCTAAACTACGAGCAGTACTTC
V: TRBV14; D: .; size: .; length: 15; J: TRBJ1-1; CDR3: CASSPRIVPKTEAFF; DNA: TGTGCCAGCAGCCCTAGGATAGTTCCGAAGACTGAAGCTTTCTTT
V: TRBV6-1; D: .; size: few; length: 15; J: TRBJ1-4; CDR3: CASSEGGSTNEKLFF; DNA: TGTGCCAGCAGTGAGGGGGGTTCAACTAATGAAAAACTGTTTTTT
V: TRBV6-6; D: TRBD1; size: once; length: 16; J: TRBJ2-1; CDR3: CASLSPDRGRLNEQFF; DNA: TGTGCCAGCCTATCGCCCGACAGGGGGCGTTTGAATGAGCAGTTCTTC
V: TRBV4-2; D: .; size: once; length: 16; J: TRBJ2-3; CDR3: CASSQDLGGVTDTQYF; DNA: TGTGCCAGCAGCCAAGATCTAGGGGGGGTAACAGATACGCAGTATTTT
V: TRBV4-3; D: .; size: .; length: 17; J: TRBJ2-1; CDR3: CASSQDLAGPPYNEQFF; DNA: TGCGCCAGCAGCCAAGACTTGGCGGGGCCCCCCTACAATGAGCAGTTCTTC
V: TRBV7-6; D: TRBD2; size: .; length: 14; J: TRBJ2-7; CDR3: CASSRSGGPHEQYF; DNA: TGTGCCAGCAGCCGTAGCGGGGGGCCGCACGAGCAGTACTTC
V: TRBV27; D: .; size: .; length: 14; J: TRBJ1-6; CDR3: CASRITGFASPLHF; DNA: TGTGCCAGCAGGATAACAGGGTTTGCTTCACCCCTCCACTTT
V: TRBV30; D: .; size: once; length: 14; J: TRBJ1-5; CDR3: CAWSGQARNQPQHF; DNA: TGTGCCTGGAGTGGACAGGCCAGAAATCAGCCCCAGCATTTT
V: TRBV10-1; D: .; size: .; length: 15; J: TRBJ1-1; CDR3: CASSESRVIGTEAFF; DNA: TGCGCCAGCAGTGAGTCGAGGGTTATCGGCACTGAAGCTTTCTTT